A single sample gave rise to the 5 T cell receptor beta chains below, sequenced in a study of T cell responses to AZD1222 COVID-19 vaccine. Repertoires were generated with immunoSEQ multiplex PCR, while TCRdb's copy carries only in-frame clones and drops some. In the table there are 130,000 to 150,000 clones, approximately 78% of which are singletons. Here the sequenced sample was peripheral blood, taken on day 0 of MenACWY control vaccination. Source of these receptors: an adult in good health.

This chain uses TRBV7-2 with TRBJ1-4; 7 bases fit TRBD1. This CDR3 is built from 13 residues. The germline V gene has CDR1 SGHTA and CDR2 FQGNSA. V lost 9 bases to trimming and J lost 4 bases; unmatched junction nucleotides: 5. In DNA, the CDR3 is TGTGCCAGTAGGGGACAGAATAATGAAAAACTGTTTTTT. Translated, it gives CASRGQNNEKLFF.

The chain recombines TRBV4-1 with TRBJ1-1; 8 positions match TRBD1. V trimming: 3 bases; J trimming: 0 bases; junction bases outside the gene matches: 6. This CDR3 spans 16 amino acids. Germline lookup yields CDR1 MGHRA and CDR2 YSYEKL. The CDR3: CASSHQDRAMNTEAFF. CDR3 nucleotide sequence: TGCGCCAGCAGCCACCAGGACAGGGCCATGAACACTGAAGCTTTCTTT.

V is TRBV18 and J is TRBJ1-6; 7 bases align to TRBD1. There are 16 residues in the CDR3. Germline assignment: CDR1 KGHSH and CDR2 LQKENI. The ends lost 2 bases at V and 5 bases at J; junction bases unmatched: 6. CDR3 sequence: CASSPMTGQNNSPLHF. The CDR3 region has the DNA TGTGCCAGCTCACCAATGACAGGGCAAAATAATTCACCCCTCCACTTT.

CDR3: CASSEWSAGELFF. CDR3 bases: TGTGCCAGCAGTGAATGGAGCGCAGGGGAGCTGTTTTTT. V is TRBV2 and J is TRBJ2-2, with unresolved D. CDR1 and CDR2 (germline): SNHLY, FYNNEI. Between the trimmed V and J ends, which lost 2 bases and 8 bases, there was a span of 9 bases. This CDR3 has 13 amino acids.

V usage is TRBV7-3 and J usage is TRBJ1-1; the D is unclear. The CDR3 spans 14 residues. V dropped 3 bases and J dropped 0 bases, with 8 bases sitting between them. Germline assignment: CDR1 SGHTA and CDR2 FQGTGA. CDR3 amino acids: CASSFGLLNTEAFF. The CDR3 DNA follows: TGTGCCAGCAGCTTCGGGCTGCTGAACACTGAAGCTTTCTTT.